This T cell receptor beta chain is from a study of OX40 agonist ivuxolimab in advanced cancers. The protocol was immunoSEQ multiplex PCR, while the TCRdb copy is restricted to in-frame clones and leaves out a portion. The data hold some 140,000 clones, with 90% observed a single time. A remark on this clone: The antigen is undetermined.

Study-wide results and caveats: Near-lowest levels of clonal expansion characterized partial responders at 0.1-3.0 mg/kg.

The material sequenced was CD4+ or CD8+ T cells sorted from blood, taken in a trial of the OX40 agonist ivuxolimab. The receptor's source is an adult with an advanced solid tumor such as melanoma, head and neck, liver or kidney cancer.

The CDR3 is CASSQYPIQETQYF. The CDR3 DNA reads as TGCGCCAGCAGTCAATATCCCATCCAAGAGACCCAGTACTTC. V and J are TRBV23-1 and TRBJ2-5, with D hard to call. TRBV23-1 is designated an ORF whose function remains uncertain. V lost 1 base, J lost 1 base, and 7 bases lay in between. The CDR3 covers 14 residues.